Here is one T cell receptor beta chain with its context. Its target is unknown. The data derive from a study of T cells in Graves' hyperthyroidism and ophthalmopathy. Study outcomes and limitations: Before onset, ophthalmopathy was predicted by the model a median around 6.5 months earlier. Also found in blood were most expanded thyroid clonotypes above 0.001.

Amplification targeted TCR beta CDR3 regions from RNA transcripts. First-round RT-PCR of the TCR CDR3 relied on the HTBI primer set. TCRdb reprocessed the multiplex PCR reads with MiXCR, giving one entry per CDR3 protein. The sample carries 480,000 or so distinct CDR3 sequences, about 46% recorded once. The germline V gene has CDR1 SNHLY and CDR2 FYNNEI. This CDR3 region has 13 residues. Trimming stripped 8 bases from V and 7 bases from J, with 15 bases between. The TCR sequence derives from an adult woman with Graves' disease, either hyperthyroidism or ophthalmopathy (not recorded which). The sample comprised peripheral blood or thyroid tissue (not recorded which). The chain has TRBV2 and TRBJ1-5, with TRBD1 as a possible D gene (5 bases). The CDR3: CASLFGGYQPQHF. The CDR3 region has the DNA TGTGCCAGCTTATTCGGGGGATACCAGCCCCAGCATTTT.